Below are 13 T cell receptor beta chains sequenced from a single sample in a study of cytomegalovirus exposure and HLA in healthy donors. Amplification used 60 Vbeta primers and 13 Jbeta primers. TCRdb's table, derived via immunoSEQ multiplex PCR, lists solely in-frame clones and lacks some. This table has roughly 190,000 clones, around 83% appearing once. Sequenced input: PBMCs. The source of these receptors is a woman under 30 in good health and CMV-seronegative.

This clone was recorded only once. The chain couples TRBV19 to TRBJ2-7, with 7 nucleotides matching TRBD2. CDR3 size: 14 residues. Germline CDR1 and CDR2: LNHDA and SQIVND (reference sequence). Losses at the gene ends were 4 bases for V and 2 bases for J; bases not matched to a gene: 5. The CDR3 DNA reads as TGTGCCAGTAGTACCCGCCGGGGGGCCTACGAGCAGTACTTC. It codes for CASSTRRGAYEQYF.

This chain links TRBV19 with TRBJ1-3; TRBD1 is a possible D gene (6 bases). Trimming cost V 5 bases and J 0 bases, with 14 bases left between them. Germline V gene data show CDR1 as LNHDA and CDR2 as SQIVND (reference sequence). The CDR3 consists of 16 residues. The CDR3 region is CASSPQGYLSGNTIYF. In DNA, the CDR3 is TGTGCCAGTAGTCCCCAGGGGTACCTCTCTGGAAACACCATATATTTT.

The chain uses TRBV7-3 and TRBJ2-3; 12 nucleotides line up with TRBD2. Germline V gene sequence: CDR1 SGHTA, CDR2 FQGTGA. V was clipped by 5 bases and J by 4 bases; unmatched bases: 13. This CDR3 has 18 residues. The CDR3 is CASSAASGREPAADTQYF. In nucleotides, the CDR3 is TGTGCCAGCAGCGCAGCTAGCGGGAGGGAACCGGCGGCAGATACGCAGTATTTT.

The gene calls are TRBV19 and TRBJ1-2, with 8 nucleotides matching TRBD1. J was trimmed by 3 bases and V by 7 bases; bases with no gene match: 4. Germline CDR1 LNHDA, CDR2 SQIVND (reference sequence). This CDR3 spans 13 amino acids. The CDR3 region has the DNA TGTGCCAGTAATTTGGGACAGGACTATGGCTACACCTTC. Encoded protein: CASNLGQDYGYTF.

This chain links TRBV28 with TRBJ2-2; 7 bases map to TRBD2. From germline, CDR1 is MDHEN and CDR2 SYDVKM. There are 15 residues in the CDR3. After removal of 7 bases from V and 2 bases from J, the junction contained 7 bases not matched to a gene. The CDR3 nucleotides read TGTGCCAGCACCACCCCTAGCGGTAACACCGGGGAGCTGTTTTTT. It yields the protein CASTTPSGNTGELFF. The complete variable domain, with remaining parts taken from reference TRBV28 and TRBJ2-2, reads DVKVTQSSRYLVKRTGEKVFLECVQDMDHENMFWYRQDPGLGLRLIYFSYDVKMKEKGDIPEGYSVSREKKERFSLILESASTNQTSMYLCASTTPSGNTGELFFGEGSRLTVL.

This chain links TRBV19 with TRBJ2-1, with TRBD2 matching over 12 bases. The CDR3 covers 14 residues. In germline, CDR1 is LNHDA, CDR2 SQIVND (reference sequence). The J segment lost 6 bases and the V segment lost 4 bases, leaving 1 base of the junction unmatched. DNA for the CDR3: TGTGCCAGTAGTACGGGACTAGCGGGCAATGAGCAGTTCTTC. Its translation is CASSTGLAGNEQFF.

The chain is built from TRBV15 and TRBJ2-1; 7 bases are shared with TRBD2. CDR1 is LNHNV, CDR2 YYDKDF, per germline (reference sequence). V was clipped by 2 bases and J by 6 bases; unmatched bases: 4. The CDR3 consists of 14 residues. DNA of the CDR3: TGTGCCACCAGCAGAAGTTCGGGGGGCAATGAGCAGTTCTTC. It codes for CATSRSSGGNEQFF.

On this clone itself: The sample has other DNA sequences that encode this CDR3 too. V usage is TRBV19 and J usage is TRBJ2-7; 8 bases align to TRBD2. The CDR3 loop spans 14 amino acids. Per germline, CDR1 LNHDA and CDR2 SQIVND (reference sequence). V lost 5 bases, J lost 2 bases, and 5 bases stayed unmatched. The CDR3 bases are TGTGCCAGTAGTGTGCTAGCGGGCCCCTACGAGCAGTACTTC. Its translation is CASSVLAGPYEQYF.

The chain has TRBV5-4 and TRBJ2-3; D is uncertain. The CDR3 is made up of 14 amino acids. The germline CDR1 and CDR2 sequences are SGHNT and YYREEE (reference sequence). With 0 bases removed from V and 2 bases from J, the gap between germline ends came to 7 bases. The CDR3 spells CASSLDGSTDTQYF. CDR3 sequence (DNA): TGTGCCAGCAGCTTGGACGGGTCCACAGATACGCAGTATTTT.

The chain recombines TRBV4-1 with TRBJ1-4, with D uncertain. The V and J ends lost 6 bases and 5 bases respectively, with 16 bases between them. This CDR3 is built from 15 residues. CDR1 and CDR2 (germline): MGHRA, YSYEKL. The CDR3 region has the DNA TGCGCCAGCAGTGTTCTCGATAAACAAAATGAAAAACTGTTTTTT. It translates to CASSVLDKQNEKLFF.

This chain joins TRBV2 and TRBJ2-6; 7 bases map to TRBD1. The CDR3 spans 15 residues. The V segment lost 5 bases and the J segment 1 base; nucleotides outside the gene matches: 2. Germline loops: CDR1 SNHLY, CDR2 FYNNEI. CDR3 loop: CASSTGVSGANVLTF. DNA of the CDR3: TGTGCCAGCAGTACAGGGGTGTCTGGGGCCAACGTCCTGACTTTC.

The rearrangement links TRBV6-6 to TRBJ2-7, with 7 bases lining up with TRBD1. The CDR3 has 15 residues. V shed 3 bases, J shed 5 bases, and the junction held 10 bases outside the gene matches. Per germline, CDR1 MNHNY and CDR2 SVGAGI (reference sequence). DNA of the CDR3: TGTGCCAGCAGTTATCACCAGACAGGGTCCGACGAGCAGTACTTC. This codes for CASSYHQTGSDEQYF.

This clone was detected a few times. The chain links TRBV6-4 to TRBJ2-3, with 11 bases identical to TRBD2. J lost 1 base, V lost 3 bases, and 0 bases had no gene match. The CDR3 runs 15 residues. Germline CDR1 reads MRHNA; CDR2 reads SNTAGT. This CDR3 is CASSEGLAGTDTQYF. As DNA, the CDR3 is TGTGCCAGCAGTGAGGGACTAGCGGGCACAGATACGCAGTATTTT.